These T cell receptor beta chains were read from a single sample in a study of OX40 agonist ivuxolimab in advanced cancers. The protocol was immunoSEQ multiplex PCR, while the TCRdb copy is restricted to in-frame clones and leaves out a portion. Of just over 60,000 clones in the sample, roughly 90% were seen once. The sequencing here drew on CD4+ or CD8+ T cells sorted from blood, taken in a trial of the OX40 agonist ivuxolimab. The receptors were gathered from an adult with an advanced solid tumor such as melanoma, head and neck, liver or kidney cancer. Both conserved end residues are part of each CDR3. The order of the fields is V gene, CDR3 protein.

>TRBV18
CASSQGNNYGYTF
>TRBV11-2
CASSLGRDRGVYGYTF
>TRBV9
CASSVVETGELFF
>TRBV30
CAWSFGSNEQFF
>TRBV10-3
CAISPGGNYEQYF
>TRBV19
CASSIDPDRGYEQYF
>TRBV5-1
CASSRTLDSPLHF
>TRBV19
CASSIDRDQPQHF
>TRBV19
CASRGFHKGNTEAFF
>TRBV6-5
CASSRGTSGNTIYF
>TRBV6-5
CASSYFQGASPLHF
>TRBV11-1
CASRPDRGNTEAFF
>TRBV6-1
CASSEGTSTDTQYF
>TRBV9
CASSAGGGQGGEKLFF
>TRBV13
CASSLGLAGGETQYF
>TRBV27
CASSFMGQGNQPQHF
>TRBV5-1
CASSFGGNNEQFF
>TRBV30
CAYGAGPLSTDTQYF
>TRBV4-1
CASSQQSTDSSYEQYF
>TRBV5-5
CASSSGVLVETQYF
>TRBV6-1
CASSEGGLAVSSYEQYF
>TRBV5-1
CASSFSTVNEKLFF
>TRBV7-3
CASSLFGREETQYF
>TRBV7-6
CASSPGSNTIYF
>TRBV7-3
CASSVGQGEGYTF
>TRBV2
CASSVVDRDQTQYF
>TRBV4-2
CASSPGGRANYGYTF
>TRBV6-1
CASSFNADTQYF
>TRBV6-1
CASCEGVRQPQHF
>TRBV10-2
CASSEVGQGLHEQYF
>TRBV29-1
CSVVMTGSSSQYF
>TRBV19
CASSEMRFTDTQYF
>TRBV19
CASSNPGQGGNTIYF
>TRBV12-5
CASGLAPRRVSSYEQYF
>TRBV4-3
CASSQELTRIEAFF
>TRBV6-1
CASRRDRWTDTQYF
>TRBV11-2
CASSLRQEPNYGYTF
>TRBV6-5
CASSYSSPTGEGYTF
>TRBV2
CASSEAGQGHQPQHF
>TRBV6-1
CASKPFGQGNYGYTF
>TRBV5-4
CASSLWGNYGYTF
>TRBV6-5
CASRRGQGASEAFF
>TRBV6-1
CASSERQAITGELFF
>TRBV19
CASRVGDHITADTQYF
>TRBV5-1
CASSLVDRDGRYEQYF
>TRBV11-1
CASSPSGGPYDTQYF
>TRBV6-5
CASRGSPSSYNEQFF
>TRBV11-3
CASSRGPTAYEQYF
>TRBV7-3
CASSFAGGEQYF